The source of this T cell receptor beta chain is a study of cytomegalovirus exposure and HLA in healthy donors. CDR1 WNHNN and CDR2 SYGVQD come from the germline V gene (reference sequence). The CDR3 is 16 residues long. V gave up 7 bases and J gave up 0 bases; unmatched junction bases: 9. Amplification used 60 Vbeta primers and 13 Jbeta primers. Per the original methods: Later, an analysis found 80 million or so unique TCR beta chains, and 9.5 million to 12 million of these were shared. Clones were read by immunoSEQ multiplex PCR, and TCRdb kept only the in-frame ones, dropping some. That table gives V, J and clone size, and the DNA gave D and trimming. The sample shows about 110,000 clones, roughly three quarters of them seen only once.

The sequenced sample consisted of PBMCs. The receptor was derived from a man in his forties in good health and CMV-seropositive. This sequence joins TRBV10-1 and TRBJ2-5; 9 bases align to TRBD1. In nucleotides, the CDR3 is TGCGCCAGCACCAACGACAGGGGGTGGTACCAAGAGACCCAGTACTTC. Translated, it gives CASTNDRGWYQETQYF.